Listed below are T cell receptor beta chains from one sample, sequenced in a study of T cell responses to AZD1222 COVID-19 vaccine. Here immunoSEQ multiplex PCR was the method, and the copy in TCRdb shows in-frame clones only, minus some. The sample lists 150,000 to 180,000 clones, around 89% occurring once. This specimen consisted of peripheral blood, obtained on day 0 of AZD1222 vaccination. The receptors were sampled from an adult in good health. Each CDR3 is given with its conserved first and last residue. D genes are given only for firm matches. The size entry is marked missing in some rows and otherwise reads once, few, many or a size class.

j_call: TRBJ1-2; cdr3_length: 12; d_call: NA; clone_size: NA; v_call: TRBV7-9; cdr3_nt: TGTGCCAGTCCTACGGGGGAATATGGCTACACCTTC; cdr3_aa: CASPTGEYGYTF
j_call: TRBJ2-1; cdr3_length: 14; d_call: TRBD2; clone_size: NA; v_call: TRBV10-3; cdr3_nt: TGTGCCATCAGGGTAGCGGGGGGTTACAATGAGCAGTTCTTC; cdr3_aa: CAIRVAGGYNEQFF
j_call: TRBJ1-5; cdr3_length: 15; d_call: NA; clone_size: once; v_call: TRBV2; cdr3_nt: TGTGCCAGCAGTGAATTTACGGGGGGCAATCAGCCCCAGCATTTT; cdr3_aa: CASSEFTGGNQPQHF
j_call: TRBJ1-1; cdr3_length: 13; d_call: TRBD1; clone_size: NA; v_call: TRBV5-4; cdr3_nt: TGTGCCAGCAGCCGGGACAGCGCCGCTGAAGCTTTCTTT; cdr3_aa: CASSRDSAAEAFF
j_call: TRBJ1-4; cdr3_length: 14; d_call: TRBD1; clone_size: NA; v_call: TRBV6-5; cdr3_nt: TGTGCCAGCAGGACCGGGACAGGGAATGAAAAACTGTTTTTT; cdr3_aa: CASRTGTGNEKLFF
j_call: TRBJ1-1; cdr3_length: 13; d_call: NA; clone_size: NA; v_call: TRBV27; cdr3_nt: TGTGCCAGCAGTTTATCAGGCTGGGGTGAAGCTTTCTTT; cdr3_aa: CASSLSGWGEAFF
j_call: TRBJ2-7; cdr3_length: 15; d_call: NA; clone_size: once; v_call: TRBV13; cdr3_nt: TGTGCCAGCACCACGTCGGGCAGGGAACTTCACGAGCAGTACTTC; cdr3_aa: CASTTSGRELHEQYF
j_call: TRBJ2-1; cdr3_length: 16; d_call: TRBD2; clone_size: NA; v_call: TRBV3-1/TRBV3-2; cdr3_nt: TGTGCCAGCAGCTTTCTAGCGGGGGGGGACCTTGCGGAGCAGTTCTTC; cdr3_aa: CASSFLAGGDLAEQFF
j_call: TRBJ1-2; cdr3_length: 13; d_call: NA; clone_size: NA; v_call: TRBV28; cdr3_nt: TGTGCCAGCAGTTCCGGGACGGACTATGGCTACACCTTC; cdr3_aa: CASSSGTDYGYTF
j_call: TRBJ1-4; cdr3_length: 13; d_call: NA; clone_size: NA; v_call: TRBV7-2; cdr3_nt: TGTGCCAGCAATGGGGGGGCTAATGAAAAACTGTTTTTT; cdr3_aa: CASNGGANEKLFF
j_call: TRBJ2-1; cdr3_length: 15; d_call: NA; clone_size: once; v_call: TRBV6-4; cdr3_nt: TGTGCCAGCAGTGACCGAGGACACCACAAGGATGAGCAGTTCTTC; cdr3_aa: CASSDRGHHKDEQFF
j_call: TRBJ2-7; cdr3_length: 13; d_call: NA; clone_size: NA; v_call: TRBV6-2/TRBV6-3; cdr3_nt: TGTGCCAGCAGTTGGGGGACGGTCTACGAGCAGTACTTC; cdr3_aa: CASSWGTVYEQYF
j_call: TRBJ1-6; cdr3_length: 16; d_call: TRBD1; clone_size: few; v_call: TRBV25-1; cdr3_nt: TGTGCCAGCAGTGAAGGGACAGGGGGCGGGAATTCACCCCTCCACTTT; cdr3_aa: CASSEGTGGGNSPLHF
j_call: TRBJ1-6; cdr3_length: 16; d_call: TRBD1; clone_size: NA; v_call: TRBV28; cdr3_nt: TGTGCCAGCAGTCCTGGACAGGGATGGATCAATTCACCCCTCCACTTT; cdr3_aa: CASSPGQGWINSPLHF
j_call: TRBJ2-2; cdr3_length: 13; d_call: NA; clone_size: NA; v_call: TRBV12-3/TRBV12-4; cdr3_nt: TGTGCCAGCAGTTTAATCAGCCCGGGGGAGCTGTTTTTT; cdr3_aa: CASSLISPGELFF
j_call: TRBJ2-3; cdr3_length: 14; d_call: TRBD1; clone_size: NA; v_call: TRBV6-1; cdr3_nt: TGTGCCAGCAGTAAACAAGACAGGGGTGATACGCAGTATTTT; cdr3_aa: CASSKQDRGDTQYF
j_call: TRBJ1-2; cdr3_length: 15; d_call: NA; clone_size: NA; v_call: TRBV7-9; cdr3_nt: TGTGCCAGCAGCCTCCCGTTCGGACCGACATATGGCTACACCTTC; cdr3_aa: CASSLPFGPTYGYTF
j_call: TRBJ1-2; cdr3_length: 15; d_call: TRBD1; clone_size: NA; v_call: TRBV27; cdr3_nt: TGTGCCAGCAGTGTTTCAGGACAGGGTAACTATGGCTACACCTTC; cdr3_aa: CASSVSGQGNYGYTF
j_call: TRBJ2-1; cdr3_length: 13; d_call: TRBD2; clone_size: NA; v_call: TRBV2; cdr3_nt: TGTGCCAGCGGACTAGCGGGGGGCAATGAGCAGTTCTTC; cdr3_aa: CASGLAGGNEQFF
j_call: TRBJ1-2; cdr3_length: 15; d_call: TRBD1; clone_size: NA; v_call: TRBV6-5; cdr3_nt: TGTGCCAGCAGTTACTCTGGACAGGAATCCTATGGCTACACCTTC; cdr3_aa: CASSYSGQESYGYTF
j_call: TRBJ1-6; cdr3_length: 14; d_call: NA; clone_size: few; v_call: TRBV5-1; cdr3_nt: TGCGCCAGGAACGACACTTCCTATAATTCACCCCTCCACTTT; cdr3_aa: CARNDTSYNSPLHF
j_call: TRBJ1-6; cdr3_length: 15; d_call: NA; clone_size: NA; v_call: TRBV18; cdr3_nt: TGTGCCAGCTCACCGGGATTAGATTATAATTCACCCCTCCACTTT; cdr3_aa: CASSPGLDYNSPLHF
j_call: TRBJ1-2; cdr3_length: 16; d_call: TRBD1; clone_size: NA; v_call: TRBV25-1; cdr3_nt: TGTGCCAGCAGTGAAGGAGGGACAGCCAGCAACTATGGCTACACCTTC; cdr3_aa: CASSEGGTASNYGYTF
j_call: TRBJ1-3; cdr3_length: 15; d_call: NA; clone_size: NA; v_call: TRBV19; cdr3_nt: TGTGCCAGTAGTAGCGCGGGGGCCGGTGGAAACACCATATATTTT; cdr3_aa: CASSSAGAGGNTIYF
j_call: TRBJ2-3; cdr3_length: 15; d_call: NA; clone_size: NA; v_call: TRBV24-1; cdr3_nt: TGTGCCACCAGTGGAGGGAACACGCTCACAGATACGCAGTATTTT; cdr3_aa: CATSGGNTLTDTQYF
j_call: TRBJ1-2; cdr3_length: 16; d_call: TRBD1; clone_size: NA; v_call: TRBV5-4; cdr3_nt: TGTGCCAGCAGCCCGGGACAGGGGGCGATGTACTATGGCTACACCTTC; cdr3_aa: CASSPGQGAMYYGYTF